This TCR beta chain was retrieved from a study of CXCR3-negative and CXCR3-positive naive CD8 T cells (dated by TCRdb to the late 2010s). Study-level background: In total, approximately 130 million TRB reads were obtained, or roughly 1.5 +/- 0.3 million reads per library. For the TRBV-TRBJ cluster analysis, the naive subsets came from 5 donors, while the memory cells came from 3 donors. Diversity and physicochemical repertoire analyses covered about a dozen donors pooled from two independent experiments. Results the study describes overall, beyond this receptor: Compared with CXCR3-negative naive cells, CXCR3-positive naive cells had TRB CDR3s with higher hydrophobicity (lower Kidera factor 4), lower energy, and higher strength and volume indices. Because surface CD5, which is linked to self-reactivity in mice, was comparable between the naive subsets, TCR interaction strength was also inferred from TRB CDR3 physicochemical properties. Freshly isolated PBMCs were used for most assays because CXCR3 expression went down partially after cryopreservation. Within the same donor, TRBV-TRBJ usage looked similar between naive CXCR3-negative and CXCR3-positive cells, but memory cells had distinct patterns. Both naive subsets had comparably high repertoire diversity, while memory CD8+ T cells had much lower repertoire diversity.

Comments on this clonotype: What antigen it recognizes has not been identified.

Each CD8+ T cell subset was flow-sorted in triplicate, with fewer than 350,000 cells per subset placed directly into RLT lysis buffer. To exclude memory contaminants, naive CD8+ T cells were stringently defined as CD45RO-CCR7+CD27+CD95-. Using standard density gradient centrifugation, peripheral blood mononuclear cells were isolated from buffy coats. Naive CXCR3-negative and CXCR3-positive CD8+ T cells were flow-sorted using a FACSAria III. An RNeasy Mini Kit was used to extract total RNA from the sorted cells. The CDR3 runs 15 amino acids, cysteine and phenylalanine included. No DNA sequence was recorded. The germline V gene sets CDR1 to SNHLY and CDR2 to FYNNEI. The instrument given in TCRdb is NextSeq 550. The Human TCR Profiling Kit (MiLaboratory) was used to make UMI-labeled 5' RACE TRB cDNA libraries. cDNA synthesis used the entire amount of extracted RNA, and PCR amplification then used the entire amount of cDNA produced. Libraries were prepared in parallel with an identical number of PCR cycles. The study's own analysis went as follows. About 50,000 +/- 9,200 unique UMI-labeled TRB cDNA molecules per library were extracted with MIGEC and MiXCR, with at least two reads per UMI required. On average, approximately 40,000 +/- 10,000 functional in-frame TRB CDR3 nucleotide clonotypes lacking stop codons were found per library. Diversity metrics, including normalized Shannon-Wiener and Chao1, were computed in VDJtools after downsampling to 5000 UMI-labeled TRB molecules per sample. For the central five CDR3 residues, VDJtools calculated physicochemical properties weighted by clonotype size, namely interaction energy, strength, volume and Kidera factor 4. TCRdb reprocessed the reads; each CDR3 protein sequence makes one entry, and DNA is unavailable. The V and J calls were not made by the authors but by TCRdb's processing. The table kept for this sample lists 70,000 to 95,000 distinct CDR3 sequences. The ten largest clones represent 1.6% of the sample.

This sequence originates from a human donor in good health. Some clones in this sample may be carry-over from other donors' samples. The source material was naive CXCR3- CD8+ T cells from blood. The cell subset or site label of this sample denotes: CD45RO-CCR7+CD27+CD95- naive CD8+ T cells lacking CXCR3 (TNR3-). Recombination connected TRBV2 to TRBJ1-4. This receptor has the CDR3 CASSEGGVGNEKLFF.